This entry lists 28 T cell receptor beta chains sequenced from one sample in a study of identical twins. TCRdb analysed the 5' RACE reads with MiXCR anew, one entry per CDR3 protein. There are about 340,000 distinct CDR3 sequences in the sample; around 9% occur only once, and roughly 9% lies in the top ten. Material for sequencing was naive T cells sorted from blood. Source of these receptors: a woman aged 45-65 years in good health.

This clonotype was seen at least ten times. The rearrangement uses TRBV10-3 and TRBJ2-1; tentatively, D is TRBD1 or TRBD2 (5 bases each). The V end was cut by 2 bases, the J end by 7 bases, with 15 bases between. There are 15 residues in the CDR3. Germline V gene sequence: CDR1 ENHRY, CDR2 SYGVKD. The CDR3 DNA reads TGTGCCATCAGTGAGACGAGGGGCGCCAAGAATGAGCAGTTCTTC. This sequence encodes CAISETRGAKNEQFF.

This clonotype appeared a few times. This rearrangement joins TRBV10-3 to TRBJ2-3, with 8 bases matching TRBD2. The CDR3 covers 23 residues. Germline assignment: CDR1 ENHRY and CDR2 SYGVKD. V was pared by 4 bases and J by 4 bases, with 31 bases of the junction left unmatched. The CDR3 loop is CAISVKWDGNRSGTSEPADTQYF. The CDR3 bases are TGTGCCATCAGTGTGAAGTGGGATGGGAACCGGTCCGGGACTAGTGAACCCGCAGATACGCAGTATTTT.

V and J are TRBV7-3 and TRBJ2-3; 16 bases map to TRBD2. V lost 5 bases, J lost 2 bases, and 7 bases stayed unmatched. The CDR3 extends over 18 amino acids. The germline gives CDR1 SGHTA, CDR2 FQGTGA. CDR3 amino acids: CASSRGTSGRAPTDTQYF. CDR3 nucleotide sequence: TGTGCCAGCAGCCGCGGGACTAGCGGGAGGGCCCCCACAGATACGCAGTATTTT.

The chain uses TRBV27 and TRBJ2-7; unclear D gene. CDR3 size: 16 residues. V dropped 8 bases and J dropped 4 bases, with 24 bases sitting between them. Germline CDR1 is MNHEY and CDR2 is SMNVEV (reference sequence). The CDR3 loop is CASSLTPRSAIYEQYF. Written as DNA, the CDR3 is TGTGCCAGCTCACTAACCCCGAGAAGCGCAATATACGAGCAGTACTTC.

A few counts support this clonotype. The chain carries TRBV7-2 and TRBJ2-1; D may be TRBD2 (6 bases). V gave up 6 bases and J gave up 5 bases, with 26 bases separating them. Germline lookup yields CDR1 SGHTA and CDR2 FQGNSA. The CDR3 spans 18 residues. CDR3 in DNA: TGTGCCAGCAGTCGAGTTGGGGGAGGACGGTTCCCGAACAATGAGCAGTTCTTC. Amino acids: CASSRVGGGRFPNNEQFF. The entire variable domain, with the rest obtained from reference TRBV7-2 and TRBJ2-1, is as follows: GAGVSQSPSNKVTEKGKDVELRCDPISGHTALYWYRQSLGQGLEFLIYFQGNSAPDKSGLPSDRFSAERTGGSVSTLTIQRTQQEDSAVYLCASSRVGGGRFPNNEQFFGPGTRLTVL.

V and J are TRBV29-1 and TRBJ2-1, with 9 bases fitting TRBD2. The germline CDR1 and CDR2 sequences are SQVTM and ANQGSEA. This CDR3 region has 15 residues. The ends lost 0 bases at V and 7 bases at J; junction bases unmatched: 7. Here the CDR3 DNA reads TGCAGCGTTGAAGATCAGACTAGCGGAGAGAATGAGCAGTTCTTC. This translates into CSVEDQTSGENEQFF.

The V and J genes are TRBV24-1 and TRBJ2-1; D might be TRBD2 (9 bases). The germline V gene has CDR1 KGHDR and CDR2 SFDVKD. Between the trimmed V and J ends, which lost 2 bases and 10 bases, there was a span of 23 bases. This CDR3 comprises 17 residues. The DNA of the CDR3 is TGTGCCACCAGTGATTCTCAGGGGGCGGGAGGGCCCAGGGAGCAGTTCTTC. This encodes CATSDSQGAGGPREQFF.

This clonotype was seen a handful of times. The chain carries TRBV12-3 or TRBV12-4 and TRBJ2-5, with D tentatively TRBD1 (7 bases). This CDR3 comprises 11 residues. The V end lost 6 bases, the J end lost 10 bases, and 12 bases lay between the germline ends. The CDR3, as DNA: TGTGCCAGCAGGGGGCAGGGGGGCCAGTACTTC. Residues: CASRGQGGQYF.

The chain joins TRBV6-5 to TRBJ2-1; the D is unclear. Germline loops: CDR1 MNHEY, CDR2 SVGAGI. The CDR3 consists of 14 residues. The V gene lost 0 bases and the J gene lost 4 bases, with 7 bases spanning the gap. The CDR3 nucleotides are TGTGCCAGCAGTTACTCATTGGGATACAATGAGCAGTTCTTC. Its protein product is CASSYSLGYNEQFF.

This rearrangement joins TRBV20-1 to TRBJ2-3, with 7 bases identical to TRBD2. Unmatched junction bases numbered 13, after V lost 3 bases and J lost 4 bases. This CDR3 spans 16 amino acids. Per germline, CDR1 DFQATT and CDR2 SNEGSKA (reference sequence). As DNA, the CDR3 is TGCAGTGCTAGGGGAATGGGGGGAGGGCCCTCAGATACGCAGTATTTT. Its translation is CSARGMGGGPSDTQYF.

This clonotype was detected only a few times. The rearrangement links TRBV11-2 to TRBJ1-1, with 8 bases matching TRBD1. Trimming cost V 5 bases and J 5 bases; bases outside gene matches: 10. This CDR3 is built from 15 residues. In germline, CDR1 is SGHAT, CDR2 FQNNGV. For the CDR3, the DNA is TGTGCCAGCAGCCCCACCCGGACAGGGCGGACTGAAGCTTTCTTT. Translating gives CASSPTRTGRTEAFF.

This clonotype was seen ten or more times. The chain employs TRBV6-2 or TRBV6-3 and TRBJ2-2; 7 bases are a match to TRBD2. Trimming cost V 2 bases and J 5 bases; bases outside gene matches: 14. The CDR3 consists of 18 residues. CDR1 is MNHEY, CDR2 SVGEGT, per germline. CDR3 nucleotide sequence: TGTGCCAGCAGTTACAGTTCCAGCGGGGAGAAAGGGACCGGGGAGCTGTTTTTT. Its protein is CASSYSSSGEKGTGELFF.

V and J are TRBV5-1 and TRBJ1-2, with 9 positions matching TRBD1. The V gene end was trimmed by 2 bases and the J gene end by 6 bases; junction bases not matched to a gene: 5. The CDR3 sequence is 14 residues long. CDR1 and CDR2 (germline): SGHRS, YFSETQ. CDR3 sequence reads: CASSFNRGQDGYTF. The CDR3 DNA reads TGCGCCAGCAGCTTCAACAGGGGGCAGGATGGCTACACCTTC.

This clonotype came up many times. The chain links TRBV4-1 to TRBJ1-6, with 7 positions matching TRBD1. With 0 bases clipped from V and 7 bases from J, the junction kept 9 bases outside the gene matches. CDR3 length: 17 residues. CDR1 is MGHRA and CDR2 is YSYEKL in the germline V gene. The CDR3 coding sequence is TGCGCCAGCAGCCAAGATAGGAGGACAGGTCCCAATTCACCCCTCCACTTT. Residues: CASSQDRRTGPNSPLHF.

This clonotype was recorded many times. The rearrangement uses TRBV20-1 and TRBJ2-3, with D perhaps TRBD2 (5 bases). This CDR3 region has 21 residues. The germline V and J ends were trimmed by 0 bases and 0 bases, with 28 bases remaining between them. Per germline, CDR1 DFQATT and CDR2 SNEGSKA (reference sequence). DNA for the CDR3: TGCAGTGCTAGAGAACGGCGCCGGGGAGCGCCTTTCGCTTCCAGCACAGATACGCAGTATTTT. Encoded protein: CSARERRRGAPFASSTDTQYF.

Ten or more counts support this clonotype. The chain recombines TRBV29-1 with TRBJ1-1; D is undetermined. V lost 4 bases and J 0 bases, leaving 15 bases between the germline ends. CDR1 is SQVTM and CDR2 is ANQGSEA in the germline V gene. CDR3 length: 15 amino acids. The CDR3 region has the DNA TGCAGCGTTGGGACTCCACAGCCGCTGAACACTGAAGCTTTCTTT. Residues: CSVGTPQPLNTEAFF. The full variable domain, its missing parts supplied by reference TRBV29-1 and TRBJ1-1, is SAVISQKPSRDICQRGTSLTIQCQVDSQVTMMFWYRQQPGQSLTLIATANQGSEATYESGFVIDKFPISRPNLTFSTLTVSNMSPEDSSIYLCSVGTPQPLNTEAFFGQGTRLTVV.

This clonotype was seen more than once but under ten times. The CDR3 DNA reads as TGTGCCAGCAGTTACGGCGGGAGGGCCCTAAATGAGCAGTTCTTC. It is translated as CASSYGGRALNEQFF. The chain employs TRBV6-5 and TRBJ2-1; 9 bases are a match to TRBD2. The CDR3 consists of 15 residues. Per germline, CDR1 MNHEY and CDR2 SVGAGI. After removal of 2 bases from V and 7 bases from J, the junction contained 6 bases not matched to a gene.

This chain connects TRBV20-1 to TRBJ1-6, with 7 nucleotides matching TRBD1. Germline loops: CDR1 DFQATT, CDR2 SNEGSKA (reference sequence). Trimming cost V 3 bases and J 7 bases; bases outside gene matches: 6. This CDR3 is built from 14 residues. The CDR3, as DNA: TGCAGTGCTAGCGACAGGGAAACGAATTCACCCCTCCACTTT. It specifies CSASDRETNSPLHF.

This clonotype was seen a few times. The gene calls are TRBV7-9 and TRBJ2-1, with 7 bases lining up with TRBD2. The J segment lost 6 bases and the V segment lost 5 bases, leaving 7 bases of the junction unmatched. The CDR3 is 14 amino acids. CDR1 is SEHNR, CDR2 FQNEAQ, per germline (reference sequence). As DNA, the CDR3 is TGTGCCAGCAGCACCTGGGAGGGTATCAATGAGCAGTTCTTC. Encoded protein: CASSTWEGINEQFF.

The sample holds many counts of this clonotype. The rearrangement uses TRBV12-3 or TRBV12-4 and TRBJ2-1, with D possibly being TRBD1 (5 bases). Between the trimmed V and J ends, which lost 7 bases and 8 bases, there was a span of 21 bases. The CDR3 has 15 amino acids. The CDR3 reads CASTLGWGPLYEQFF. Here the CDR3 DNA reads TGTGCCAGCACCCTGGGGTGGGGCCCCCTATATGAGCAGTTCTTC.

This clonotype was seen only a few times. The chain combines TRBV6-4 with TRBJ2-7, with a weak D call TRBD2 (5 bases). Trimming took 0 bases from V and 1 from J, leaving 10 bases between them. The CDR3 sequence is 15 residues long. CDR1 is MRHNA and CDR2 is SNTAGT in the germline V gene. The CDR3 nucleotides are TGTGCCAGCAGTGACTCAAGGAGGCTATCCTACGAGCAGTACTTC. It specifies CASSDSRRLSYEQYF.

This clonotype was seen a few times. The rearrangement joins TRBV12-3 or TRBV12-4 to TRBJ2-5, with a weak D call TRBD2 (6 bases). The length of the CDR3 is 17 residues. V dropped 6 bases and J dropped 3 bases, with 23 bases sitting between them. The CDR3 DNA reads as TGTGCCAGCAGGCCCAGGAGGGAAAGAAGGAATGAAGAGACCCAGTACTTC. Its protein is CASRPRRERRNEETQYF.

The chain employs TRBV18 and TRBJ2-1, with D possibly being TRBD1 (5 bases). CDR3 length: 14 residues. Per germline, CDR1 KGHSH and CDR2 LQKENI. The germline V and J ends were trimmed by 2 bases and 3 bases, with 8 bases remaining between them. The CDR3 spells CASSPVTDYNEQFF. The CDR3 region has the DNA TGTGCCAGCTCACCAGTGACAGACTACAATGAGCAGTTCTTC.

This clonotype appeared many times. This sequence joins TRBV11-2 and TRBJ1-3; D might be TRBD1 (6 bases). Germline lookup yields CDR1 SGHAT and CDR2 FQNNGV. CDR3 length equals 13 residues. Trimming removed 7 bases at V and 6 bases at J, with 13 bases between. CDR3 in amino acids: CASTGGLVNTIYF. CDR3 nucleotides: TGTGCCAGCACCGGGGGGCTGGTAAACACCATATATTTT. Full variable domain (missing parts from reference TRBV11-2 and TRBJ1-3): EAGVAQSPRYKIIEKRQSVAFWCNPISGHATLYWYQQILGQGPKLLIQFQNNGVVDDSQLPKDRFSAERLKGVDSTLKIQPAKLEDSAVYLCASTGGLVNTIYFGEGSWLTVV.

This clonotype was seen a few times. The chain recombines TRBV5-6 with TRBJ2-3; 7 bases line up with TRBD1. CDR1 is SGHDT and CDR2 is YYEEEE in the germline V gene. The V and J ends lost 2 bases and 6 bases, in that order; junction bases with no gene match: 3. This CDR3 has 13 residues. The CDR3 DNA follows: TGTGCCAGCAGCTTAGGGGGCTGGGATACGCAGTATTTT. Protein sequence: CASSLGGWDTQYF.

The genes are TRBV12-3 or TRBV12-4 and TRBJ2-1; D may be TRBD2 (6 bases). V lost 8 bases and J lost 12, with 20 bases in between. This CDR3 is built from 13 residues. The DNA of the CDR3 is TGTGCCAGCCGGGTAGCGGCCTTAAGGGTGCAGTTCTTC. Translated, it gives CASRVAALRVQFF.

The chain links TRBV11-2 to TRBJ1-2, with a tentative D call TRBD1 (5 bases). Trimming cost V 1 base and J 7 bases, with 13 bases left between them. Per the germline V gene, CDR1 is SGHAT and CDR2 is FQNNGV. The CDR3 consists of 14 residues. This CDR3 reads CASSLGAGPGGYTF. Written as DNA, the CDR3 is TGTGCCAGCAGCTTAGGGGCAGGGCCTGGTGGCTACACCTTC. Combining the CDR3 with reference TRBV11-2 and TRBJ1-2 gives the whole variable domain EAGVAQSPRYKIIEKRQSVAFWCNPISGHATLYWYQQILGQGPKLLIQFQNNGVVDDSQLPKDRFSAERLKGVDSTLKIQPAKLEDSAVYLCASSLGAGPGGYTFGSGTRLTVV.

This clonotype has a handful of counts. This rearrangement joins TRBV2 to TRBJ2-1, with a possible D match to TRBD1 (6 bases). The CDR3 is 15 residues long. V was pared by 6 bases and J by 4 bases, with 16 bases between. In germline, CDR1 is SNHLY, CDR2 FYNNEI. This CDR3 reads CASRGERTAYNEQFF. The CDR3 DNA reads as TGTGCCAGCAGAGGCGAGAGGACAGCTTACAATGAGCAGTTCTTC.